This TCR beta chain was recorded in a study of blood T cell repertoires in COVID-19. Study-level information: COVID-19 samples collected from the United States, Italy and Spain covered acute and convalescent phases. T cells, B-cell-depleted T cells, or PBMCs supplied cDNA or gDNA.

The CDR3 loop spans 16 amino acids. V lost 3 bases and J 2 bases, leaving 14 bases between the germline ends. Germline V lookup: CDR1 SGHTA, CDR2 FQGNSA. In the study's own analysis: Nucleated cell number was recorded as an estimate derived from reference gene primer amplification. The assay was immunoSEQ multiplex PCR, and TCRdb's table has in-frame clones only and misses some. That table gives V, J and clone size, and the DNA gave D and trimming. The sample contains 60,000 to 90,000 clones, roughly 80% of which appear only once. This clone was seen a single time. The sample taken for sequencing was peripheral blood. This receptor was taken from a man in his sixties with active or convalescent COVID-19. The gene calls are TRBV7-2 and TRBJ1-3; tentatively, D is TRBD1 (6 bases). The CDR3 protein is CASSLGAGRTGNTIYF. CDR3 nucleotides: TGTGCCAGCAGCTTGGGGGCCGGCCGGACTGGAAACACCATATATTTT.